This TCR beta chain was profiled in a study of naive and memory T cell subsets. Cells stained for CD3, CD4, CD8, CD45RA and CD27 were sorted into four subsets. The table lists this clonotype with many counts. Two oligonucleotides, mixed equimolar, formed the beta constant-region primer covering TRBC1 and TRBC2. TCRdb re-called the UMI-ligation and nested PCR reads through MiXCR, storing one row per CDR3 protein. Of 84,000 or so distinct CDR3 sequences listed, more than 6.5% were seen once; the top ten hold roughly 1.5%. Trimming at V came to 8 bases and at J to 2 bases, leaving 4 bases not matched to a gene. The CDR3 sequence is 12 residues long. From germline, CDR1 is SQVTM and CDR2 ANQGSEA.

Source material: central memory CD4+ T cells from blood. The chain links TRBV29-1 to TRBJ2-5, with 8 bases matching TRBD1. The receptor's source is a human donor in good health. CDR3 residues: CSSRQGQETQYF. The DNA for the CDR3 is TGCAGCTCCCGACAGGGGCAAGAGACCCAGTACTTC.